These 27 T cell receptor beta chains share one sample of origin, sequenced in a study of human T cells and chemical hapten exposure. Time point specified: pre-sensitization, week 0. Treatment specified: therapeutic diphenylcyclopropenone sensitization with weekly scalp DPC. TCRdb ran MiXCR on the RACE reads and lists one entry per CDR3 protein. This table has a few hundred thousand distinct CDR3 sequences, 5.5% appearing once. Source: whole blood, taken in connection with sensitization to the hapten diphenylcyclopropenone (DPC). The source of these receptors is a woman under 30 with alopecia areata. Some clones in this sample may be carry-over from other donors' samples.

This clonotype was observed many times. The genes are TRBV7-2 and TRBJ1-5; D is possibly TRBD1 (5 bases). This CDR3 has 14 amino acids. Germline V CDR1 and CDR2: SGHTA, FQGNSA. The V end lost 3 bases, the J end lost 7 bases, and 13 bases lay between the germline ends. The CDR3 nucleotides read TGTGCCAGCAGCTTGAACAACCAGGGCCAGCCCCAGCATTTT. Its translation: CASSLNNQGQPQHF.

This clonotype was detected ten times or more. The rearrangement uses TRBV18 and TRBJ1-6; TRBD1 agrees at 9 bases. The V and J ends lost 0 bases and 12 bases, in that order; junction bases with no gene match: 3. Germline CDR1 reads KGHSH; CDR2 reads LQKENI. The CDR3 length is 14 residues. DNA for the CDR3: TGTGCCAGCTCACCACCCGGGACAGGGTTACCCCTCCACTTT. This translates into CASSPPGTGLPLHF.

J is TRBJ2-3 and V is TRBV6-2 or TRBV6-3; TRBD2 matches 7 bases. The trim removed 7 bases at V and 0 bases at J, leaving 10 bases unmatched. Germline CDR1 reads MNHEY; CDR2 reads SVGEGT. The length of the CDR3 is 16 residues. CDR3 nucleotides: TGTGCCAGCACCTCTCGGGAGGTGTATAGCACAGATACGCAGTATTTT. The encoded protein is CASTSREVYSTDTQYF.

This clonotype was seen a handful of times. The chain couples TRBV11-1 to TRBJ2-5; 12 bases are a match to TRBD2. With 1 base clipped from V and 7 bases from J, the junction kept 7 bases outside the gene matches. This CDR3 has 16 residues. The germline gives CDR1 SGHAT, CDR2 FQDESV (reference sequence). The CDR3 is CASSLGGLAGLVTQYF. The CDR3 DNA reads TGTGCCAGCAGCTTAGGAGGACTAGCGGGGTTGGTGACCCAGTACTTC. Using reference TRBV11-1 and TRBJ2-5 for the parts outside the CDR3, the full variable domain is EAEVAQSPRYKITEKSQAVAFWCDPISGHATLYWYRQILGQGPELLVQFQDESVVDDSQLPKDRFSAERLKGVDSTLKIQPAELGDSAMYLCASSLGGLAGLVTQYFGPGTRLLVL.

This clonotype was counted ten times or more. J is TRBJ2-3 and V is TRBV6-6, with a weak D call TRBD1 (6 bases). CDR1 is MNHNY and CDR2 is SVGAGI in the germline V gene (reference sequence). This CDR3 is 16 amino acids long. Trimming shortened V by 5 bases and J by 2 bases, and 17 bases separated the two germline ends. The CDR3 loop reads CASSESAQGPTDTQYF. The CDR3 DNA is TGTGCCAGCAGTGAGTCAGCCCAGGGGCCCACAGATACGCAGTATTTT.

This clonotype showed up just a few times. This chain links TRBV15 with TRBJ2-5; D not resolved. CDR1 is LNHNV and CDR2 is YYDKDF in the germline V gene (reference sequence). Deletions cut 1 base from V and 5 bases from J, with 11 bases between. CDR3 length: 14 residues. The DNA for the CDR3 is TGTGCCACCAGCAGAGGTTCTTACCCGGAGACCCAGTACTTC. It specifies CATSRGSYPETQYF.

There are a few counts of this clonotype. DNA of the CDR3: TGTGCCAGCAGCTTAGCCGGACAGTCAAACTATGGCTACACCTTC. It encodes CASSLAGQSNYGYTF. V usage is TRBV7-2 and J usage is TRBJ1-2; TRBD1 might be the D (6 bases). V was shortened by 0 bases and J by 2 bases, with 10 bases between the two germline ends. The CDR3 is 15 amino acids. The germline gives CDR1 SGHTA, CDR2 FQGNSA.

This clonotype showed up many times. The gene calls are TRBV7-2 and TRBJ2-7, with a possible D match to TRBD1 (6 bases). The CDR3 contains 14 residues. Germline V gives CDR1 SGHTA, CDR2 FQGNSA. Between the trimmed V and J ends, which lost 3 bases and 4 bases, there was a span of 13 bases. CDR3 sequence (DNA): TGTGCCAGCAGCTTGGGGACACCCGCATACGAGCAGTACTTC. This translates into CASSLGTPAYEQYF. Together with reference TRBV7-2 and TRBJ2-7, the CDR3 gives the full variable domain: GAGVSQSPSNKVTEKGKDVELRCDPISGHTALYWYRQSLGQGLEFLIYFQGNSAPDKSGLPSDRFSAERTGGSVSTLTIQRTQQEDSAVYLCASSLGTPAYEQYFGPGTRLTVT.

This clonotype was detected only a few times. The CDR3 loop reads CASSRDFNSYNEQFF. CDR3 nucleotides: TGTGCCAGCAGCCGGGACTTCAACTCCTACAATGAGCAGTTCTTC. This chain links TRBV5-6 with TRBJ2-1, with a tentative D call TRBD2 (6 bases). The V end lost 4 bases, the J end lost 0 bases, and 11 bases lay between the germline ends. Germline V CDR1 and CDR2: SGHDT, YYEEEE. The CDR3 totals 15 residues.

This clonotype was counted between two and nine times. This chain uses TRBV29-1 with TRBJ1-2; TRBD1 matches 9 bases. The length of the CDR3 is 16 residues. Germline V gene lookup returns CDR1 SQVTM and CDR2 ANQGSEA. The J segment lost 5 bases and the V segment lost 3 bases, leaving 13 bases of the junction unmatched. Written as DNA, the CDR3 is TGCAGCGTTGATCGAAGATCAGCAGGACAGGGGTATGGCTACACCTTC. Translating gives CSVDRRSAGQGYGYTF.

This clonotype came up a few times. The gene calls are TRBV7-2 and TRBJ2-5; D gene unclear. With 0 bases removed from V and 3 bases from J, the gap between germline ends came to 5 bases. The CDR3 consists of 13 residues. Germline assignment: CDR1 SGHTA and CDR2 FQGNSA. The CDR3 here is CASSLAKKETQYF. Here the CDR3 DNA reads TGTGCCAGCAGCTTAGCTAAGAAAGAGACCCAGTACTTC.

The chain employs TRBV2 and TRBJ2-3; TRBD2 matches 10 bases. The trim removed 4 bases at V and 2 bases at J, leaving 6 bases unmatched. Per germline, CDR1 SNHLY and CDR2 FYNNEI. CDR3 length: 16 residues. The CDR3 coding sequence is TGTGCCAGCAGTGTGCTAGCGGGGGCGAACACAGATACGCAGTATTTT. Protein: CASSVLAGANTDTQYF. Full variable domain (remainder filled in from reference TRBV2 and TRBJ2-3): EPEVTQTPSHQVTQMGQEVILRCVPISNHLYFYWYRQILGQKVEFLVSFYNNEISEKSEIFDDQFSVERPDGSNFTLKIRSTKLEDSAMYFCASSVLAGANTDTQYFGPGTRLTVL.

The rearrangement uses TRBV6-6 and TRBJ2-5; 7 bases agree with TRBD1. Trimming took 6 bases from V and 2 from J; bases not matched to a gene: 6. The V gene's germline CDR1 is MNHNY and CDR2 SVGAGI (reference sequence). The CDR3 covers 14 residues. CDR3 amino acids: CASRDPQGQETQYF. The CDR3 coding sequence is TGTGCCAGCAGGGATCCACAGGGGCAAGAGACCCAGTACTTC.

This clonotype appeared a few times. The J gene is TRBJ2-5, the V gene TRBV12-5, with 13 bases that match TRBD2. Trimming at V came to 1 base and at J to 2 bases, leaving 1 base not matched to a gene. The CDR3 runs to 16 residues. The germline V gene encodes CDR1 LGHNT and CDR2 FRNRAP. CDR3 region: CASGLGLAGGQETQYF. CDR3 in DNA: TGTGCTAGTGGTTTGGGACTAGCGGGGGGTCAAGAGACCCAGTACTTC. Together with reference TRBV12-5 and TRBJ2-5, the CDR3 gives the full variable domain: DARVTQTPRHKVTEMGQEVTMRCQPILGHNTVFWYRQTMMQGLELLAYFRNRAPLDDSGMPKDRFSAEMPDATLATLKIQPSEPRDSAVYFCASGLGLAGGQETQYFGPGTRLLVL.

This clonotype was detected many times. The chain is built from TRBV5-5 and TRBJ1-1, with 8 nucleotides matching TRBD1. CDR1 and CDR2 from the germline V gene are SGHKS and YYEKEE (reference sequence). The CDR3 contains 15 residues. V lost 1 base to trimming and J lost 1 base; unmatched junction nucleotides: 3. The CDR3 DNA sequence: TGTGCCAGCAGCTTGCTAGGACAGGGGAACACTGAAGCTTTCTTT. Its protein product is CASSLLGQGNTEAFF.

In its sample, this clonotype was seen a few times. The chain recombines TRBV20-1 with TRBJ1-2; TRBD1 matches 9 bases. The CDR3 runs to 15 residues. V shed 3 bases and J 4 bases; nucleotides not matched to a gene: 9. Germline V gene data show CDR1 as DFQATT and CDR2 as SNEGSKA (reference sequence). The CDR3 DNA sequence: TGCAGTGCTAGTCTGTCGACAGGGGGAGTCTATGGCTACACCTTC. Amino acids: CSASLSTGGVYGYTF.

This clonotype has a count of ten or more. The V call is TRBV18, the J call TRBJ2-7; D is ambiguous. Germline CDR1 reads KGHSH; CDR2 reads LQKENI. Between the trimmed V and J ends, which lost 3 bases and 3 bases, there was a span of 12 bases. The CDR3 loop spans 14 amino acids. The CDR3, as DNA: TGTGCCAGCTCACCGCTTAACGGGTACTACGAGCAGTACTTC. Encoded protein: CASSPLNGYYEQYF.

This clonotype was counted only a few times. The chain couples TRBV7-3 to TRBJ1-1, with D tentatively TRBD1 (5 bases). Germline V gene data show CDR1 as SGHTA and CDR2 as FQGTGA. This CDR3 has 13 residues. Trimming took off 11 bases at V and 0 bases at J, with 13 bases between the two ends. The CDR3 here is CASGRGMNTEAFF. The CDR3 nucleotides read TGTGCCTCCGGGCGGGGCATGAACACTGAAGCTTTCTTT.

This clonotype has a handful of counts. The J gene is TRBJ1-5, the V gene TRBV6-5, with D possibly being TRBD1 (5 bases). The CDR3 consists of 13 residues. Germline loops: CDR1 MNHEY, CDR2 SVGAGI. V was cut by 2 bases and J by 5 bases, with 7 bases left in between. For the CDR3, the DNA is TGTGCCAGCAGTTACGACAGAGATCAGCCCCAGCATTTT. Protein: CASSYDRDQPQHF.

This clonotype was detected many times. The chain has TRBV5-1 and TRBJ2-5; 9 positions agree with TRBD1. V was clipped by 3 bases and J by 3 bases; unmatched bases: 6. Germline V CDR1 and CDR2: SGHRS, YFSETQ. The CDR3 has 15 residues. As DNA, the CDR3 is TGCGCCAGCAGCTCAAACCGGGACAGGGAAGAGACCCAGTACTTC. Encoded protein: CASSSNRDREETQYF.

This clonotype was observed a few times. The chain employs TRBV28 and TRBJ2-7, with 9 positions matching TRBD1. The CDR3 is 12 amino acids. Unmatched junction bases numbered 5, after V lost 10 bases and J lost 4 bases. Germline CDR1 reads MDHEN; CDR2 reads SYDVKM. The CDR3 nucleotides are TGTGCCACAGGACAGGGGTTTTACGAGCAGTACTTC. Translated: CATGQGFYEQYF. The full variable domain, with the rest looked up from reference TRBV28 and TRBJ2-7, is DVKVTQSSRYLVKRTGEKVFLECVQDMDHENMFWYRQDPGLGLRLIYFSYDVKMKEKGDIPEGYSVSREKKERFSLILESASTNQTSMYLCATGQGFYEQYFGPGTRLTVT.

This clonotype showed up just a few times. The chain couples TRBV2 to TRBJ1-4; D is undetermined. This CDR3 region has 13 residues. V was shortened by 4 bases and J by 5 bases, with 8 bases between the two germline ends. The germline CDR1 and CDR2 sequences are SNHLY and FYNNEI. The CDR3 region has the DNA TGTGCCAGCAGTGCAGGAGGGAATGAAAAACTGTTTTTT. It encodes CASSAGGNEKLFF.

This clonotype came up many times. V usage is TRBV9 and J usage is TRBJ1-5; D is perhaps TRBD1 (6 bases). This CDR3 comprises 15 residues. V lost 0 bases to trimming and J lost 4 bases, with 11 bases between them. The V gene's germline CDR1 is SGDLS and CDR2 YYNGEE. The DNA of the CDR3 is TGTGCCAGCAGCGTAGGGGCAGGGGCTAATCAGCCCCAGCATTTT. This sequence encodes CASSVGAGANQPQHF. Full variable domain (outside the CDR3, taken from reference TRBV9 and TRBJ1-5): DSGVTQTPKHLITATGQRVTLRCSPRSGDLSVYWYQQSLDQGLQFLIQYYNGEERAKGNILERFSAQQFPDLHSELNLSSLELGDSALYFCASSVGAGANQPQHFGDGTRLSIL.

This clonotype was seen at least ten times. The genes are TRBV9 and TRBJ1-4, with 8 bases matching TRBD1. V shed 3 bases, J shed 8 bases, and the junction held 12 bases outside the gene matches. The CDR3 contains 16 residues. In germline, CDR1 is SGDLS, CDR2 YYNGEE. The CDR3 region is CASSASRQGREEKLFF. The CDR3 region has the DNA TGTGCCAGCAGCGCTTCAAGACAGGGGCGGGAGGAAAAACTGTTTTTT.

This clonotype turned up a few times. The chain has TRBV6-1 and TRBJ2-1, with D possibly matching TRBD2 (6 bases). V was cut by 2 bases and J by 12 bases, with 11 bases left in between. The CDR3 has 12 amino acids. Germline-derived CDR1 and CDR2 are MNHNS and SASEGT. CDR3 nucleotides: TGTGCCAGCAGTGAACGGGACTTACCGCAGTTCTTC. The encoded protein is CASSERDLPQFF.

This clonotype has a count of ten or more. The CDR3 region has the DNA TGCAGCGCCGGGCAGGGGAGCGAGCAGTACTTC. Translated, it gives CSAGQGSEQYF. The genes are TRBV29-1 and TRBJ2-7; TRBD1 is a possible D gene (6 bases). Trimming cost V 7 bases and J 6 bases, with 13 bases left between them. This CDR3 is built from 11 residues. Germline V gives CDR1 SQVTM, CDR2 ANQGSEA.

In its sample, this clonotype was seen many times. The chain recombines TRBV27 with TRBJ2-3; D is possibly TRBD1 or TRBD2 (5 bases each). Trimming took off 4 bases at V and 0 bases at J, with 14 bases between the two ends. The CDR3 covers 16 residues. Per germline, CDR1 MNHEY and CDR2 SMNVEV (reference sequence). CDR3 region: CASSYGGLLSTDTQYF. The CDR3 DNA follows: TGTGCCAGCAGTTATGGGGGTCTACTTAGCACAGATACGCAGTATTTT.